The rows below give T cell receptor beta chains drawn from one sample of a study of graft-versus-host responses after intestinal transplantation. Using immunoSEQ multiplex PCR, the repertoire was profiled, and TCRdb retains in-frame clones only, with some absent. The data show approximately 63,000 clones, around 86% seen once. Sequencing used ileum tissue, obtained more than 350 days after transplant. The receptor set was obtained from a human patient who received an intestinal transplant, so some T cells may come from the graft donor. Each CDR3 is given with its conserved first and last residue. D genes are given only for firm matches. Not every row has a clone size; where given, it reads once, few, many or a size class.

d_gene	v_gene	j_gene	abundance	CDR3nt	CDR3aa
.	TRBV19	TRBJ1-2	.	TGTGCCAGTAGTATCTATAGGGGCTATGGCTACACCTTC	CASSIYRGYGYTF
.	TRBV11-2	TRBJ2-7	.	TGTGCCAGCAGCTTACAGACTAAGGGACGGATCTACGAGCAGTACTTC	CASSLQTKGRIYEQYF
TRBD1	TRBV6-4	TRBJ2-7	.	TGTGCCAGCAGTGACGACCGGGACAGGTCTTCCTACGAGCAGTACTTC	CASSDDRDRSSYEQYF
.	TRBV11-2	TRBJ2-5	.	TGTGCCAGCAGTTATAACCCACGGGGATGGGAGACCCAGTACTTC	CASSYNPRGWETQYF
.	TRBV6-5	TRBJ1-2	.	TGTGCCAGCAGCCGGAACGGTGGTTCTGTGGGTGGCTACACCTTC	CASSRNGGSVGGYTF
TRBD2	TRBV28	TRBJ2-7	.	TGTGCCAGCAGCCTGTACGCCGTCGGCGGGAGCTCCTACGAGCAGTACTTC	CASSLYAVGGSSYEQYF
TRBD1	TRBV4-2	TRBJ1-1	.	TGTGCCAGCAGCCAGCGACGGACAGGGACAAACACTGAAGCTTTCTTT	CASSQRRTGTNTEAFF
.	TRBV29-1	TRBJ2-1	.	TGCAGCGTTTCCCATCAGGACAATGAGCAGTTCTTC	CSVSHQDNEQFF
.	TRBV6-1	TRBJ2-7	.	TGTGCCAGCAGCGAGAGGGGACTGGTTTCCTACGAGCAGTACTTC	CASSERGLVSYEQYF
.	TRBV18	TRBJ1-1	.	TGTGCCAGCTCACCTCAGGGGAACACTGAAGCTTTCTTT	CASSPQGNTEAFF
TRBD1	TRBV28	TRBJ1-1	.	TGTGCCAGCAGTTCCCAAGACAGGGGGCGAACCTCTGAAGCTTTCTTT	CASSSQDRGRTSEAFF
.	TRBV7-6	TRBJ2-1	.	TGTGCCAGCAGCTTAGAGGCAGAAGACAATGAGCAGTTCTTC	CASSLEAEDNEQFF
.	TRBV11-2	TRBJ2-7	.	TGTGCCAGCAGCTCCCTGGCGACAGCAAACTTCTACGAGCAGTACTTC	CASSSLATANFYEQYF
.	TRBV6-5	TRBJ2-3	.	TGTGCCAGCAGTTTTTCACAGGGAAATACGCAGTATTTT	CASSFSQGNTQYF
.	TRBV6-1	TRBJ2-4	once	TGTGCCAGCAGTGACGTTACCTCAAACATTCAGTACTTC	CASSDVTSNIQYF
.	TRBV7-7	TRBJ2-5	.	TGTGCTAACAGCTCCAGGTACCAAGAGACCCAGTACTTC	CANSSRYQETQYF
TRBD1	TRBV29-1	TRBJ1-2	.	TGCAGCGTTGATGGTGGACAGGGATATGGCTACACCTTC	CSVDGGQGYGYTF
.	TRBV10-3	TRBJ1-5	.	TGTGCCATCGGGGCGGGGGGCAATCAGCCCCAGCATTTT	CAIGAGGNQPQHF
.	TRBV6-6	TRBJ1-1	.	TGTGCCAGCAGAGACACAGGGAACACTGAAGCTTTCTTT	CASRDTGNTEAFF
TRBD2	TRBV2	TRBJ2-7	.	TGTGCCAGCAGGGGTAGCGGGGAGAACTACGAGCAGTACTTC	CASRGSGENYEQYF